This TCR beta chain was recorded in a study of yellow fever vaccine responses in identical twins. TCRdb independently ran MiXCR on the RT-PCR reads; one entry per CDR3 protein. Among over 5,500 distinct CDR3 sequences listed, roughly 84% were seen once. General observations from the study: Reports say the vaccine T cell response in twins looked partly convergent and partly personalized.

The germline V and J ends were trimmed by 2 bases and 0 bases, with 7 bases remaining between them. This CDR3 has 14 residues. Regarding this clonotype: Its antigen is as yet unknown.

The chain employs TRBV12-3 or TRBV12-4 and TRBJ2-5; D is unclear. The TCR originated in a woman aged 18-29 years who received the yellow fever vaccine. The sample here was T cells from blood (PBMCs), unsorted or a sorted subset (not recorded which), taken before or after yellow fever vaccination (not recorded which). The CDR3 DNA is TGTGCCAGCAGTTTAAGGTTGTACCAAGAGACCCAGTACTTC. It specifies CASSLRLYQETQYF.